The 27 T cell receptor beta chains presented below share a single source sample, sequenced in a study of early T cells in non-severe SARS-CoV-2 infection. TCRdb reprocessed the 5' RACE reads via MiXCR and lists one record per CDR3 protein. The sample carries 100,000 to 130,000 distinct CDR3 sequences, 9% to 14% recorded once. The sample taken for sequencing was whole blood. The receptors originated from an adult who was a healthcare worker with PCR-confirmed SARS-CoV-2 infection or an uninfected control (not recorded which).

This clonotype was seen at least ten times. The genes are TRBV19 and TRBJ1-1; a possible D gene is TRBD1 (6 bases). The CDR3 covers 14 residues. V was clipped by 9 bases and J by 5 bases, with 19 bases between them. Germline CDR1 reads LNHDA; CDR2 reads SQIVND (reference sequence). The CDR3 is CASCGGLRPTEAFF. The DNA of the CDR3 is TGTGCCAGCTGCGGGGGCCTCCGACCGACTGAAGCTTTCTTT. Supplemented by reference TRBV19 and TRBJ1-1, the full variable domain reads DGGITQSPKYLFRKEGQNVTLSCEQNLNHDAMYWYRQDPGQGLRLIYYSQIVNDFQKGDIAEGYSVSREKKESFPLTVTSAQKNPTAFYLCASCGGLRPTEAFFGQGTRLTVV.

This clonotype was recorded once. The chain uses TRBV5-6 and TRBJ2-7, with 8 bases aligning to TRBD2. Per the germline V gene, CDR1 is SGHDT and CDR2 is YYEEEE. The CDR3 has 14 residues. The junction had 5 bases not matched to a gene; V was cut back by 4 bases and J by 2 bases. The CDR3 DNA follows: TGTGCCAGCAGCCAAGCGGGGGACCCCTACGAGCAGTACTTC. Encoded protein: CASSQAGDPYEQYF.

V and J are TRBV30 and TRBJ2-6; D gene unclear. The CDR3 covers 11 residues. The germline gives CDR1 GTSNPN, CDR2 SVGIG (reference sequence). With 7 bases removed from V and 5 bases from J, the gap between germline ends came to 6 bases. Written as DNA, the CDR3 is TGTGCCTCTCTTAGGGCCAACGTCCTGACTTTC. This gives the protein CASLRANVLTF.

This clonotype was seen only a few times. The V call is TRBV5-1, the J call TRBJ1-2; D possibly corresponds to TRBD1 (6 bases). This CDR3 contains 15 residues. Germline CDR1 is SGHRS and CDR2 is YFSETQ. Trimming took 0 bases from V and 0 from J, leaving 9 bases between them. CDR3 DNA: TGCGCCAGCAGCTTGGGACAGGCTACTAACTATGGCTACACCTTC. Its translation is CASSLGQATNYGYTF.

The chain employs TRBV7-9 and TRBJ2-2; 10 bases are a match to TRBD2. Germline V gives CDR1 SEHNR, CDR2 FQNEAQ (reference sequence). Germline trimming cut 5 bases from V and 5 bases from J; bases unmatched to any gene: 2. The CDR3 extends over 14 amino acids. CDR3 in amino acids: CASSPAGGTGELFF. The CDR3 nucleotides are TGTGCCAGCAGCCCAGCGGGGGGGACCGGGGAGCTGTTTTTT.

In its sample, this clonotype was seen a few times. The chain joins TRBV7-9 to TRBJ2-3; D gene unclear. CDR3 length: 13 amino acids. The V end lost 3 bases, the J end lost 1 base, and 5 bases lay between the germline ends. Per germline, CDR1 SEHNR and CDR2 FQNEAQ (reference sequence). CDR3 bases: TGTGCCAGCAGCTTCCCCGGCACAGATACGCAGTATTTT. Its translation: CASSFPGTDTQYF.

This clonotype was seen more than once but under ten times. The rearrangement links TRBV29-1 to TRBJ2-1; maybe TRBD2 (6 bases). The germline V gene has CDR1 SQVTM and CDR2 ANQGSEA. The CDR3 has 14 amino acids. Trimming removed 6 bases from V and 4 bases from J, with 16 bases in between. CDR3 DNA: TGCAGCGTAACCGGGGCAGGAGGGTACAATGAGCAGTTCTTC. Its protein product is CSVTGAGGYNEQFF.

CDR3 loop: CASSEADGYSYEQYF. As DNA, the CDR3 is TGTGCCAGCAGCGAAGCGGACGGCTACTCCTACGAGCAGTACTTC. The V gene is TRBV5-6, the J gene TRBJ2-7; the D gene is possibly TRBD2 (5 bases). The CDR3 is 15 amino acids. The germline CDR1 and CDR2 sequences are SGHDT and YYEEEE. V lost 4 bases, J lost 0 bases, and 14 bases lay in between.

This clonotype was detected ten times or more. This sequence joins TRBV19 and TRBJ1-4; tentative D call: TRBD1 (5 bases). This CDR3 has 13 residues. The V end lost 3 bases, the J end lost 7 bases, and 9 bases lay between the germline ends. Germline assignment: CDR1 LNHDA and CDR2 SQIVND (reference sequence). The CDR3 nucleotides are TGTGCCAGTAGTATGGAAGGGGCTGAAAAACTGTTTTTT. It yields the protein CASSMEGAEKLFF.

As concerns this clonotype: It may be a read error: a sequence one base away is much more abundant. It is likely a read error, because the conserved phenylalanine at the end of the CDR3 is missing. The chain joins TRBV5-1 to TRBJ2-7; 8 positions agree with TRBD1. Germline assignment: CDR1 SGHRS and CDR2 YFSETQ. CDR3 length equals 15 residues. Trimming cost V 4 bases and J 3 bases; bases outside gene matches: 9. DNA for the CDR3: TGCGCCAGCAGCGGGGGGACAGGCCCTCACTACGAGCAGTACCTC. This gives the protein CASSGGTGPHYEQYL.

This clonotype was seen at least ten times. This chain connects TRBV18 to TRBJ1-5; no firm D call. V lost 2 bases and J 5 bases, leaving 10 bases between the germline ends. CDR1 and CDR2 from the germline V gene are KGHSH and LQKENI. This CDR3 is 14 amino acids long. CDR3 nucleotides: TGTGCCAGCTCACCAGGGCGCGCCGATCAGCCCCAGCATTTT. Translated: CASSPGRADQPQHF.

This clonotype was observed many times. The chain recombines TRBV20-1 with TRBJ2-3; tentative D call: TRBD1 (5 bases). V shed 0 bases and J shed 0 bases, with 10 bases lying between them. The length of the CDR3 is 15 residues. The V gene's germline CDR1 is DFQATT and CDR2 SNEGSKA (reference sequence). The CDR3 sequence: CSARDFGHSTDTQYF. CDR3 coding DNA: TGCAGTGCTAGAGATTTCGGACACAGCACAGATACGCAGTATTTT.

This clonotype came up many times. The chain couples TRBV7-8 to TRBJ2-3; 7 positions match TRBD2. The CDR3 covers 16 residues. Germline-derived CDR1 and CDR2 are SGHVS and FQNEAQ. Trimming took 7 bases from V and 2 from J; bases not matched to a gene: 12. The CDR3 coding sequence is TGTGCCAGCAACCCCAGCGGGACTACCCTCACAGATACGCAGTATTTT. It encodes CASNPSGTTLTDTQYF.

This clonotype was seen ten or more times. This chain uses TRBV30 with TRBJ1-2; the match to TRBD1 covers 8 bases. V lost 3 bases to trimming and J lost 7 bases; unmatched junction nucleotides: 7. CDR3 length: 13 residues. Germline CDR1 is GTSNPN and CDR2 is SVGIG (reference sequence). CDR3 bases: TGTGCCTGGAGCTTACAGGGGGGCTCTGGCTACACCTTC. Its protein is CAWSLQGGSGYTF.

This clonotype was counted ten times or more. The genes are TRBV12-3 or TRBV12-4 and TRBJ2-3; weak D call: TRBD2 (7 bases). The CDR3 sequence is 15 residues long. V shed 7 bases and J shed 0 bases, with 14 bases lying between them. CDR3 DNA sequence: TGTGCCAGCACCAAGGGGGGGCCTAGCACAGATACGCAGTATTTT. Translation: CASTKGGPSTDTQYF.

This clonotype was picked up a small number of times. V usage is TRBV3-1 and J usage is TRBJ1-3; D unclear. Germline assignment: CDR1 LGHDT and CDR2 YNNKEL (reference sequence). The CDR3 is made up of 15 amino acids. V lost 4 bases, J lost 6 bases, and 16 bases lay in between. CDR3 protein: CASSPRTAVENTIYF. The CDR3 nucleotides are TGTGCCAGCAGCCCGAGGACGGCCGTGGAAAACACCATATATTTT.

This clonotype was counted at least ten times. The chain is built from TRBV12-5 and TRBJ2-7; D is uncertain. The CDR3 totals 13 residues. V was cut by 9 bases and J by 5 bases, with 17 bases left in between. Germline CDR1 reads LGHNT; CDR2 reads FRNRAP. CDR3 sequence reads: CASATGRRDEQYF. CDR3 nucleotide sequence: TGTGCTAGCGCCACGGGCAGGCGCGACGAGCAGTACTTC.

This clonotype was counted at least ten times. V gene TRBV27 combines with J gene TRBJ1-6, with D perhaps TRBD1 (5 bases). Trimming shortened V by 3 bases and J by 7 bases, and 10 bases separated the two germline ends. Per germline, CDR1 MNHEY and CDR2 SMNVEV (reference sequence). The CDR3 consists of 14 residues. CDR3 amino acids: CASSFGGVNSPLHF. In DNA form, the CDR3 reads TGTGCCAGCAGTTTTGGGGGGGTGAATTCACCCCTCCACTTT.

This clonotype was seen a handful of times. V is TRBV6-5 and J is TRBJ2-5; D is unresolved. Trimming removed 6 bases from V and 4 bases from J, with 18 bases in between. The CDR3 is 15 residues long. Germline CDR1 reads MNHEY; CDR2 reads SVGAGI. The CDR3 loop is CASSPTISPGETQYF. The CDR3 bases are TGTGCCAGCAGCCCAACCATAAGTCCCGGAGAGACCCAGTACTTC.

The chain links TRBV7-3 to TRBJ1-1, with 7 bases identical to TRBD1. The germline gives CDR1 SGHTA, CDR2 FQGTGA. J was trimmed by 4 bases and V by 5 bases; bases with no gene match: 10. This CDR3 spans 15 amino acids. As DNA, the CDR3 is TGTGCCAGCAGCCCACAGGGGATCGCCGTCACTGAAGCTTTCTTT. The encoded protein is CASSPQGIAVTEAFF.

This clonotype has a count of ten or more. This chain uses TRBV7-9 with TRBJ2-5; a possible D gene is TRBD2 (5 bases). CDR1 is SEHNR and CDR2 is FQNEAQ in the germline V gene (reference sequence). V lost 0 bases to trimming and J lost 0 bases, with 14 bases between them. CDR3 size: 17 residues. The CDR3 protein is CASSLAFQRSYQETQYF. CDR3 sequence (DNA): TGTGCCAGCAGCTTAGCGTTCCAGCGGAGCTACCAAGAGACCCAGTACTTC.

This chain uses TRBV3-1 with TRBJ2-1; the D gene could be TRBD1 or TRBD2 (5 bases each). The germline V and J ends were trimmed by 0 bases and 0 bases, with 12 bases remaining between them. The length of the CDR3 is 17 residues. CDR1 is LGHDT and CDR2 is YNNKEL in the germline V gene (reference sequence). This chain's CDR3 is CASSQDRGVSSYNEQFF. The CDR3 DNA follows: TGTGCCAGCAGCCAAGATCGAGGGGTTAGCTCCTACAATGAGCAGTTCTTC.

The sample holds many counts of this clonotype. CDR3 region: CASSMKLATEYEQYF. The CDR3 DNA follows: TGTGCCAGCAGTATGAAACTAGCGACCGAATACGAGCAGTACTTC. The V and J genes are TRBV28 and TRBJ2-7; TRBD2 matches 7 bases. J lost 4 bases, V lost 5 bases, and 11 bases had no gene match. The CDR3 has 15 residues. Germline lookup yields CDR1 MDHEN and CDR2 SYDVKM. Full variable domain (outside the CDR3, taken from reference TRBV28 and TRBJ2-7): DVKVTQSSRYLVKRTGEKVFLECVQDMDHENMFWYRQDPGLGLRLIYFSYDVKMKEKGDIPEGYSVSREKKERFSLILESASTNQTSMYLCASSMKLATEYEQYFGPGTRLTVT.

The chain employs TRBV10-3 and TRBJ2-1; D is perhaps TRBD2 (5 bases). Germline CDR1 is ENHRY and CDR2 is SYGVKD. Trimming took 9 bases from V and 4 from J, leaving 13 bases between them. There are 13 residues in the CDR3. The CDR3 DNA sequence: TGTGCCATAGGACCCTCGGGGTACAATGAGCAGTTCTTC. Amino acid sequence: CAIGPSGYNEQFF.

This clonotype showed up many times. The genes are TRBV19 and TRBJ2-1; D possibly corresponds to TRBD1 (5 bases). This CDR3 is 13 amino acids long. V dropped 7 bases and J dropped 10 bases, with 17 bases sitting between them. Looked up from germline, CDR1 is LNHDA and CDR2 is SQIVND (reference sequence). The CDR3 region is CASTRPAGSEQFF. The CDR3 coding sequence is TGTGCCAGTACCCGACCCGCAGGGTCCGAGCAGTTCTTC.

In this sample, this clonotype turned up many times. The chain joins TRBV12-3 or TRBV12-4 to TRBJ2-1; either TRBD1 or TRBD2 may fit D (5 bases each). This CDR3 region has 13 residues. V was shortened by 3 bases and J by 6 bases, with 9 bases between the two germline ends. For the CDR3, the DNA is TGTGCCAGCAGTTTCCCTGGGGGCAATGAGCAGTTCTTC. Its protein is CASSFPGGNEQFF.

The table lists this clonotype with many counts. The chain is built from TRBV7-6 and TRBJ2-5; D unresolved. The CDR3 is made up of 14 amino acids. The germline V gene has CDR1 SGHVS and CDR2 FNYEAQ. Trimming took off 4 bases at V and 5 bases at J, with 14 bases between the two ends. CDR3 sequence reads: CASSSRPSEETQYF. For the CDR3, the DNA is TGTGCCAGCAGCTCCCGCCCGTCGGAGGAGACCCAGTACTTC.